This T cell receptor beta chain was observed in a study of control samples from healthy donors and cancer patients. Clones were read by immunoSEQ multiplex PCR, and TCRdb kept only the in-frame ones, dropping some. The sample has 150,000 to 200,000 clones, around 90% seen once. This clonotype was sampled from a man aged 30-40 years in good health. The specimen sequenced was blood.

The CDR3 region is CASSPGNWDTGELFF. CDR3 coding DNA: TGCGCCAGCAGCCCAGGGAATTGGGACACCGGGGAGCTGTTTTTT. This sequence joins TRBV5-1 and TRBJ2-2, with D possibly being TRBD1 (5 bases). The CDR3 runs to 15 residues. Deletions cut 4 bases from V and 3 bases from J, with 13 bases between. Germline values: CDR1 SGHRS, CDR2 YFSETQ.